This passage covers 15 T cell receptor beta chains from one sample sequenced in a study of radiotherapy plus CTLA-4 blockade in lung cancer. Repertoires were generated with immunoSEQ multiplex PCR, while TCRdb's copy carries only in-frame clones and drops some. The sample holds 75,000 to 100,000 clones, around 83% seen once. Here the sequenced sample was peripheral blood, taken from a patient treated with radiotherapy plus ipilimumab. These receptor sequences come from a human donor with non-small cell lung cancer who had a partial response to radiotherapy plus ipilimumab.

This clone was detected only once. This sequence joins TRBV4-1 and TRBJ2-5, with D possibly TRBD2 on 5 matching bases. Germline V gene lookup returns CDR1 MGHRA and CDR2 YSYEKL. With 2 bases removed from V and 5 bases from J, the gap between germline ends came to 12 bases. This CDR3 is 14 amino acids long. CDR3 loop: CASSQRSRGETQYF. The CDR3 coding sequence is TGCGCCAGCAGCCAAAGGTCTCGAGGGGAGACCCAGTACTTC.

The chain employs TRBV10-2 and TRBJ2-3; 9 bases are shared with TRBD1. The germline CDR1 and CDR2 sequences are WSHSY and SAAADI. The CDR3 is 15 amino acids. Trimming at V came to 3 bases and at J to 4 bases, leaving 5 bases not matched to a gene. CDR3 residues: CASSDQDRGPDTQYF. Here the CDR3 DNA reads TGCGCCAGCAGTGACCAGGACAGGGGTCCAGATACGCAGTATTTT.

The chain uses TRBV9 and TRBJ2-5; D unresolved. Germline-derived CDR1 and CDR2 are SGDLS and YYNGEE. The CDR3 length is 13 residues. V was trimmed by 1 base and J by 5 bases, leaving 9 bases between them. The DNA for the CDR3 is TGTGCCAGCAGCGTATCTGCCGCGGAGACCCAGTACTTC. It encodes CASSVSAAETQYF.

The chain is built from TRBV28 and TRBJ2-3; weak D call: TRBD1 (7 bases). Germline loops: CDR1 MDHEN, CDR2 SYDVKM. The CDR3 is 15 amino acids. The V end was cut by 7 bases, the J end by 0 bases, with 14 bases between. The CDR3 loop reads CASKPRGASTDTQYF. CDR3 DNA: TGTGCCAGCAAGCCCAGGGGGGCTAGCACAGATACGCAGTATTTT. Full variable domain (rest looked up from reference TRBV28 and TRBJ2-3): DVKVTQSSRYLVKRTGEKVFLECVQDMDHENMFWYRQDPGLGLRLIYFSYDVKMKEKGDIPEGYSVSREKKERFSLILESASTNQTSMYLCASKPRGASTDTQYFGPGTRLTVL.

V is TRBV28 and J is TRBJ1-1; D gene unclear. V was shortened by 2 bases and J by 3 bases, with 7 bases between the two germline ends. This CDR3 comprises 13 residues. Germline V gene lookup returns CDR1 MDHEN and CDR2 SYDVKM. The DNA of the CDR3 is TGTGCCAGCAGTTTAAGACAATACACTGAAGCTTTCTTT. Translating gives CASSLRQYTEAFF.

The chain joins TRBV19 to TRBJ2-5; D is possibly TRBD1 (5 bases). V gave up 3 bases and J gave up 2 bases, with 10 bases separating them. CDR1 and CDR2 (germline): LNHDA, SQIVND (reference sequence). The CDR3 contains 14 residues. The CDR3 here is CASSMQGRQETQYF. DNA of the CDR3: TGTGCCAGTAGTATGCAGGGCAGGCAAGAGACCCAGTACTTC.

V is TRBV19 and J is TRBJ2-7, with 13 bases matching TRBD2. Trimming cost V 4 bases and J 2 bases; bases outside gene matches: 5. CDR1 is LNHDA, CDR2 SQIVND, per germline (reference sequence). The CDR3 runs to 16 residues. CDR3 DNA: TGTGCCAGTAGTAAAAGGACTAGCGGGAGCCCCTACGAGCAGTACTTC. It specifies CASSKRTSGSPYEQYF.

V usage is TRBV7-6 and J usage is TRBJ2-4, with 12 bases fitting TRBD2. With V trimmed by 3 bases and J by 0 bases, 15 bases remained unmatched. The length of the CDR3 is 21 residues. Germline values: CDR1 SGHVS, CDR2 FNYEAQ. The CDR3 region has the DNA TGTGCCAGCAGCTTGACTAGCGGGAGTGGGGTTTCTGAGTTAGCCAAAAACATTCAGTACTTC. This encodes CASSLTSGSGVSELAKNIQYF. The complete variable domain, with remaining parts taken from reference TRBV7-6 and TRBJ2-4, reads GAGVSQSPRYKVTKRGQDVALRCDPISGHVSLYWYRQALGQGPEFLTYFNYEAQQDKSGLPNDRFSAERPEGSISTLTIQRTEQRDSAMYRCASSLTSGSGVSELAKNIQYFGAGTRLSVL.

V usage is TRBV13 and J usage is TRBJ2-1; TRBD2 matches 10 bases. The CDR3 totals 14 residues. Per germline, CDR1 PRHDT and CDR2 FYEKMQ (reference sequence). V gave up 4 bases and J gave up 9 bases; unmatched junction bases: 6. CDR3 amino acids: CASSSAGLAFEQFF. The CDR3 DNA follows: TGTGCCAGCAGCTCGGCGGGACTAGCGTTTGAGCAGTTCTTC.

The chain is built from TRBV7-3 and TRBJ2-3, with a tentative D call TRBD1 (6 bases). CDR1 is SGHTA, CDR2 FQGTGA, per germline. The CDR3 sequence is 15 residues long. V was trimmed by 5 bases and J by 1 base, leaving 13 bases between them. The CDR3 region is CASSPRAGGTDTQYF. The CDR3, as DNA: TGTGCCAGCAGCCCAAGGGCAGGGGGCACAGATACGCAGTATTTT.

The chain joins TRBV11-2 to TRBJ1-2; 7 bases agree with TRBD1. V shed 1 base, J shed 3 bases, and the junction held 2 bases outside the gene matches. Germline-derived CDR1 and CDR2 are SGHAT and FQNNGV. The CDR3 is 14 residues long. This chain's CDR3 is CASSLVGGHYGYTF. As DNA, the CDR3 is TGTGCCAGCAGCTTAGTAGGGGGCCACTATGGCTACACCTTC.

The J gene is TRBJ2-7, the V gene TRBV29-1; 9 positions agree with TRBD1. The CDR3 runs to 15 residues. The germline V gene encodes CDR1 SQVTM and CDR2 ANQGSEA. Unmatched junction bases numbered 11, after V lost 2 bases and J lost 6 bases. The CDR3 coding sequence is TGCAGCGTTGAAAAGGGGGCGGGACAGGGAAGCGAGCAGTACTTC. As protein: CSVEKGAGQGSEQYF.

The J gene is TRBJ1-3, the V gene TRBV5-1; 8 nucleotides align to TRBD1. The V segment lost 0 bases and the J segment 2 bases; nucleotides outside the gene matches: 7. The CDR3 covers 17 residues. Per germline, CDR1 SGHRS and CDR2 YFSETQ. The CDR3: CASSLAPTGGTGNTIYF. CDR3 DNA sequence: TGCGCCAGCAGCTTGGCCCCAACAGGGGGTACTGGAAACACCATATATTTT.

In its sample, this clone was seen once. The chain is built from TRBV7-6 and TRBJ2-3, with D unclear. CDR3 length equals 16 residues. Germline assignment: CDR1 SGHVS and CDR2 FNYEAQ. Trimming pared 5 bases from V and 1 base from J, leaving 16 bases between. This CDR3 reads CASSPIRIGGTDTQYF. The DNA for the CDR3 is TGTGCCAGCAGCCCCATTAGAATTGGAGGCACAGATACGCAGTATTTT.

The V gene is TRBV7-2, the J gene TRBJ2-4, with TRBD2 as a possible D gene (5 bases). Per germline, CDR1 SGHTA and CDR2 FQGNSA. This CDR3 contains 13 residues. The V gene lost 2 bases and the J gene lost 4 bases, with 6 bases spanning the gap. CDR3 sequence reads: CASSLRGKNIQYF. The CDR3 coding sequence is TGTGCCAGCAGCTTAAGAGGGAAAAACATTCAGTACTTC.